The 27 T cell receptor beta chains reported below all come from one sample, sequenced in a study of technical replicates of blood from several donors. Only in-frame clones appear in the TCRdb table, and some are missing; sequencing was by immunoSEQ multiplex PCR. Of some 70,000 clones listed, under 98% are singletons. Sequencing input: T cells isolated from PBMCs. Receptors originate from a human donor in good health.

The genes are TRBV4-1 and TRBJ1-1, with a weak D call TRBD1 (6 bases). The CDR3 length is 15 residues. V was clipped by 0 bases and J by 2 bases, with 10 bases between them. CDR1 MGHRA and CDR2 YSYEKL come from the germline V gene. Here the CDR3 reads CASSQDFRGNTEAFF. In nucleotides, the CDR3 is TGCGCCAGCAGCCAAGATTTCAGGGGAAACACTGAAGCTTTCTTT.

V is TRBV15 and J is TRBJ2-3; 14 bases are shared with TRBD2. V lost 5 bases, J lost 5 bases, and 6 bases stayed unmatched. Germline-derived CDR1 and CDR2 are LNHNV and YYDKDF (reference sequence). The CDR3 covers 16 residues. CDR3 amino acids: CATSRGLAGAVDTQYF. The CDR3 DNA reads TGTGCCACCAGCCGGGGACTAGCGGGAGCGGTAGATACGCAGTATTTT.

The CDR3 DNA sequence: TGTGCCAGCAGTAAAAACACAGGGTTCGTCTACACCTTC. It codes for CASSKNTGFVYTF. V and J are TRBV28 and TRBJ1-2; D possibly corresponds to TRBD1 (6 bases). From germline, CDR1 is MDHEN and CDR2 SYDVKM. The CDR3 runs 13 residues. Trimming removed 5 bases at V and 10 bases at J, with 17 bases between.

The J gene is TRBJ2-1, the V gene TRBV7-9, with TRBD1 matching 11 bases. The germline V gene has CDR1 SEHNR and CDR2 FQNEAQ (reference sequence). Losses at the gene ends were 3 bases for V and 6 bases for J; bases not matched to a gene: 4. The CDR3 contains 15 residues. CDR3 nucleotides: TGTGCCAGCAGCTTTTCCGGGACAGGGGGCAATGAGCAGTTCTTC. It is translated as CASSFSGTGGNEQFF.

The chain couples TRBV4-2 to TRBJ1-1; D uncertain. Trimming left V 2 bases short and J 1 base short, with 8 bases between. The CDR3 has 14 amino acids. Germline V lookup: CDR1 LGHNA, CDR2 YNFKEQ. CDR3 coding DNA: TGTGCCAGCAGCCAACATATCAGGAACACTGAAGCTTTCTTT. Protein: CASSQHIRNTEAFF.

This rearrangement joins TRBV7-2 to TRBJ1-4; D call uncertain. Germline values: CDR1 SGHTA, CDR2 FQGNSA. The V end was cut by 9 bases, the J end by 7 bases, with 18 bases between. The CDR3 spans 14 residues. CDR3 in amino acids: CASALVWRGEKLFF. The CDR3 DNA reads as TGTGCCAGTGCCCTAGTGTGGCGAGGTGAAAAACTGTTTTTT.

This chain connects TRBV28 to TRBJ1-2; possible D gene TRBD1, 6 bases. The CDR3 contains 13 residues. V lost 6 bases and J lost 3, with 11 bases in between. Germline CDR1 MDHEN, CDR2 SYDVKM. CDR3 protein: CASSPHRDYGYTF. The CDR3 DNA reads as TGTGCCAGCAGCCCCCACAGGGACTATGGCTACACCTTC.

CDR3: CASSPRTLTVMNTEAFF. CDR3 DNA: TGCGCCAGCAGCCCGAGGACCTTGACAGTTATGAACACTGAAGCTTTCTTT. This sequence joins TRBV4-1 and TRBJ1-1; a possible D gene is TRBD1 (5 bases). CDR1 and CDR2 (germline): MGHRA, YSYEKL. V lost 4 bases, J lost 0 bases, and 18 bases lay in between. The CDR3 consists of 17 residues.

This chain uses TRBV5-6 with TRBJ1-3; D gene ambiguous. CDR1 and CDR2 from the germline V gene are SGHDT and YYEEEE. V lost 2 bases, J lost 1 base, and 7 bases lay in between. This CDR3 has 14 amino acids. The DNA of the CDR3 is TGTGCCAGCAGCTTCTCTCGGTCTGGAAACACCATATATTTT. It is translated as CASSFSRSGNTIYF.

This CDR3 reads CASSQERGGQETQYF. The CDR3 nucleotides read TGTGCCAGCTCACAAGAAAGGGGAGGGCAAGAGACCCAGTACTTC. This chain links TRBV18 with TRBJ2-5; 7 bases map to TRBD2. The CDR3 consists of 15 residues. V lost 4 bases and J lost 2; bases outside the gene matches: 7. Per germline, CDR1 KGHSH and CDR2 LQKENI.

V is TRBV19 and J is TRBJ2-5, with 12 positions matching TRBD2. In germline, CDR1 is LNHDA, CDR2 SQIVND (reference sequence). V lost 5 bases, J lost 1 base, and 8 bases stayed unmatched. CDR3 length: 17 residues. CDR3 region: CASSFGLAGLPQETQYF. The DNA of the CDR3 is TGTGCCAGTAGTTTCGGACTAGCGGGACTTCCCCAAGAGACCCAGTACTTC.

The J gene is TRBJ1-5, the V gene TRBV7-2, with D perhaps matching TRBD1 (6 bases). The CDR3 runs to 15 residues. CDR1 is SGHTA and CDR2 is FQGNSA in the germline V gene. Trimming cost V 0 bases and J 6 bases, with 12 bases left between them. CDR3 sequence (DNA): TGTGCCAGCAGCTTAGCGTCAACAGGGATTCAGCCCCAGCATTTT. It translates to CASSLASTGIQPQHF.

This chain links TRBV6-4 with TRBJ1-1; 10 bases are shared with TRBD1. Germline loops: CDR1 MRHNA, CDR2 SNTAGT. The junction had 5 bases not matched to a gene; V was cut back by 0 bases and J by 13 bases. The CDR3 consists of 13 residues. The CDR3 DNA sequence: TGTGCCAGCAGTGACTCTCTAGGGACAGGGGTTTTCTTT. This encodes CASSDSLGTGVFF.

The V gene is TRBV28, the J gene TRBJ1-1; 7 nucleotides align to TRBD1. The CDR3 covers 14 residues. Trimming removed 3 bases from V and 4 bases from J; junction bases left unmatched: 5. The germline gives CDR1 MDHEN, CDR2 SYDVKM. DNA for the CDR3: TGTGCCAGCAGTTTTTCCCCAGGGGGCACTGAAGCTTTCTTT. It codes for CASSFSPGGTEAFF.

The chain uses TRBV28 and TRBJ2-7; TRBD1 matches at 10 bases. The CDR3 is 15 residues long. Germline CDR1 reads MDHEN; CDR2 reads SYDVKM. The V segment lost 3 bases and the J segment 4 bases; nucleotides outside the gene matches: 6. The CDR3 DNA reads TGTGCCAGCAGTTTTCCGGGACAGGGGCAATACGAGCAGTACTTC. Protein product: CASSFPGQGQYEQYF.

This clone has just one count. The J gene is TRBJ2-7, the V gene TRBV13, with 11 bases that match TRBD2. This CDR3 contains 18 residues. Germline CDR1 PRHDT, CDR2 FYEKMQ (reference sequence). V lost 3 bases to trimming and J lost 0 bases; unmatched junction nucleotides: 10. The CDR3 DNA reads TGTGCCAGCAGCTTCAGGGTGGCACTAGCGGGAGACTCCTACGAGCAGTACTTC. Translating gives CASSFRVALAGDSYEQYF. The variable domain in full, with the rest retrieved from reference TRBV13 and TRBJ2-7, is AAGVIQSPRHLIKEKRETATLKCYPIPRHDTVYWYQQGPGQDPQFLISFYEKMQSDKGSIPDRFSAQQFSDYHSELNMSSLELGDSALYFCASSFRVALAGDSYEQYFGPGTRLTVT.

This clone was seen just once. The CDR3 sequence is CASSYHRDSSTDTQYF. The CDR3 DNA is TGTGCCAGCAGTTACCACCGGGACAGCTCCACAGATACGCAGTATTTT. The chain is built from TRBV6-5 and TRBJ2-3; 7 nucleotides align to TRBD1. The CDR3 consists of 16 residues. The V and J ends lost 2 bases and 2 bases, in that order; junction bases with no gene match: 7. Germline CDR1 and CDR2: MNHEY and SVGAGI.

The chain employs TRBV28 and TRBJ2-1; 9 nucleotides agree with TRBD2. J gave up 3 bases and V 8 bases, and 11 bases lay outside the gene matches. The CDR3 has 16 residues. CDR1 and CDR2 (germline): MDHEN, SYDVKM. Here the CDR3 DNA reads TGTGCCAGCCGTGACCTCAGCGGGAGGAACTACAATGAGCAGTTCTTC. Its protein is CASRDLSGRNYNEQFF.

J is TRBJ2-3 and V is TRBV10-1; no firm D call. Trimming removed 2 bases at V and 0 bases at J, with 6 bases between. The length of the CDR3 is 14 residues. Germline assignment: CDR1 WNHNN and CDR2 SYGVQD (reference sequence). The CDR3 nucleotides are TGCGCCAGCAGTGAGACTCCTAGCACAGATACGCAGTATTTT. Protein: CASSETPSTDTQYF.

The gene calls are TRBV7-2 and TRBJ1-5; a weak D match, TRBD1 (6 bases). CDR1 and CDR2 from the germline V gene are SGHTA and FQGNSA. V lost 4 bases to trimming and J lost 6 bases, with 10 bases between them. This CDR3 is built from 13 residues. The CDR3 DNA follows: TGTGCCAGCAGCTCACAGGGTAGTCAGCCCCAGCATTTT. It codes for CASSSQGSQPQHF.

The gene calls are TRBV5-4 and TRBJ2-7; 12 positions agree with TRBD2. The CDR3 has 15 amino acids. Germline V gives CDR1 SGHNT, CDR2 YYREEE (reference sequence). The V segment lost 3 bases and the J segment 6 bases; nucleotides outside the gene matches: 7. CDR3 sequence reads: CASSSLAGGESEQYF. The CDR3 DNA sequence: TGTGCCAGCAGCTCCCTAGCGGGGGGGGAAAGCGAGCAGTACTTC.

The chain couples TRBV30 to TRBJ1-1, with D hard to call. V lost 2 bases, J lost 8 bases, and 9 bases lay in between. The germline CDR1 and CDR2 sequences are GTSNPN and SVGIG (reference sequence). The CDR3 loop spans 11 amino acids. The CDR3 DNA sequence: TGTGCCTGGAGTCGGGGATCCGAAGCTTTCTTT. Amino acids: CAWSRGSEAFF.

V is TRBV6-5 and J is TRBJ2-5; 8 positions agree with TRBD1. This CDR3 has 16 residues. Germline assignment: CDR1 MNHEY and CDR2 SVGAGI. V trimming: 2 bases; J trimming: 4 bases; junction bases outside the gene matches: 9. CDR3 in DNA: TGTGCCAGCAGTTACCTCCAGGGGGCTAGGGGAGAGACCCAGTACTTC. The encoded protein is CASSYLQGARGETQYF.

This sequence joins TRBV5-5 and TRBJ2-1; 9 nucleotides agree with TRBD1. Germline lookup yields CDR1 SGHKS and CDR2 YYEKEE (reference sequence). Trimming took 4 bases from V and 7 from J; bases not matched to a gene: 12. This CDR3 has 16 amino acids. The CDR3 here is CASSEVKQGAGNEQFF. CDR3 nucleotide sequence: TGTGCCAGCAGCGAGGTAAAACAGGGGGCGGGGAATGAGCAGTTCTTC.

The genes are TRBV11-3 and TRBJ2-1; 11 bases map to TRBD2. V trimming: 4 bases; J trimming: 5 bases; junction bases outside the gene matches: 4. Germline V lookup: CDR1 SGHNT, CDR2 YENEEA. The CDR3 covers 15 residues. The CDR3 coding sequence is TGTGCCAGCAGCTCCGTAGCGGGAGGGAACAATGAGCAGTTCTTC. Translated, it gives CASSSVAGGNNEQFF.

The J gene is TRBJ1-5, the V gene TRBV6-1; D unresolved. The CDR3 is made up of 14 amino acids. V was shortened by 0 bases and J by 7 bases, with 10 bases between the two germline ends. CDR1 MNHNS and CDR2 SASEGT come from the germline V gene. Here the CDR3 reads CASSEAQRRQPQHF. CDR3 DNA sequence: TGTGCCAGCAGTGAAGCCCAACGTCGGCAGCCCCAGCATTTT.

The CDR3 sequence: CASSLQGTGANVLTF. CDR3 coding DNA: TGTGCCAGCAGTTTGCAGGGAACTGGGGCCAACGTCCTGACTTTC. The rearrangement joins TRBV28 to TRBJ2-6; D perhaps matches TRBD1 (5 bases). The CDR3 runs to 15 residues. Per the germline V gene, CDR1 is MDHEN and CDR2 is SYDVKM. Between the trimmed V and J ends, which lost 3 bases and 2 bases, there was a span of 8 bases.